This T cell receptor (beta chain) is from a study of cytomegalovirus exposure and HLA in healthy donors. With regard to this clone: The antigen is undetermined.

The PCR was carried out with 60 Vbeta primers and 13 Jbeta primers. Only in-frame clones appear in the TCRdb table, and some are missing; sequencing was by immunoSEQ multiplex PCR. The sample carries about 200,000 clones, 80% to 90% recorded once. Notes on the study in general: Later analysis showed TCR association rates varying by HLA locus, highest for DRB1 and lowest for HLA-C. About 87% or about 30% of the time was how often most TCR beta V segments were productive, according to an earlier analysis.

V was pared by 7 bases and J by 3 bases, with 3 bases of the junction left unmatched. Germline CDR1 reads ENHRY; CDR2 reads SYGVKD. The length of the CDR3 is 14 residues. Source material: PBMCs. The chain couples TRBV10-3 to TRBJ1-1, with TRBD1 identical over 12 bases. The source of this sequence is a man aged 40-50 years in good health and CMV-seropositive. The DNA of the CDR3 is TGTGCCATCATCGGGACAGGGGGCTACACTGAAGCTTTCTTT. It yields the protein CAIIGTGGYTEAFF.